These T cell receptor beta chains were read from a single sample in a study of blood T cell repertoires in COVID-19. Produced via immunoSEQ multiplex PCR; TCRdb's table is partial and in-frame only. The profile shows 200,000 to 250,000 clones, 80% of them singletons. The specimen was peripheral blood. The receptors were sampled from a woman aged 70-85 years with acute or convalescent COVID-19. Both conserved end residues are trimmed from each CDR3. Fields, in order: J gene, CDR3 length, V gene, CDR3 protein.

J gene: TRBJ1-3
CDR3 length: 19
V gene: TRBV30
CDR3 protein: AWSVGHTAPPRYSSGNTIY

J gene: TRBJ2-7
CDR3 length: 12
V gene: TRBV7-2
CDR3 protein: ASSTTSGIYEQY

J gene: TRBJ2-1
CDR3 length: 13
V gene: TRBV7-9
CDR3 protein: ASSFWREGHNEQF

J gene: TRBJ2-5
CDR3 length: 11
V gene: TRBV28
CDR3 protein: ASSSGTGETQY

J gene: TRBJ1-2
CDR3 length: 12
V gene: TRBV24-1
CDR3 protein: ATSDFQGISGYT

J gene: TRBJ2-1
CDR3 length: 14
V gene: TRBV3-1/TRBV3-2
CDR3 protein: ASSPDASGTYNEQF

J gene: TRBJ2-3
CDR3 length: 10
V gene: TRBV29-1
CDR3 protein: SVASAGDTQY

J gene: TRBJ2-3
CDR3 length: 16
V gene: TRBV19
CDR3 protein: ASSMYSLAGASTDTQY

J gene: TRBJ2-2
CDR3 length: 14
V gene: TRBV20-1
CDR3 protein: SASIAAGGGTGELF

J gene: TRBJ1-1
CDR3 length: 13
V gene: TRBV29-1
CDR3 protein: SVEQLTGGSTEAF